Reported below is one T cell receptor (beta chain). Antigen: not known. This specimen comes from a study of cytomegalovirus exposure and HLA in healthy donors. Overall study results and limits: Across HLA loci, a later analysis found differing TCR association rates, with DRB1 most and HLA-C fewest.

PCR primers comprised 60 Vbeta and 13 Jbeta primers. The repertoire was sequenced with immunoSEQ multiplex PCR; TCRdb's copy has only in-frame clones and lacks some. The sample lists 110,000 or so clones, 82% seen once, with 2.5% in the top ten. Losses at the gene ends were 9 bases for V and 3 bases for J; bases not matched to a gene: 7. This CDR3 has 13 amino acids. Germline values: CDR1 LNHDA, CDR2 SQIVND (reference sequence). This TCR was recovered from a woman aged 18-35 years in good health and CMV-seronegative. The chain has TRBV19 and TRBJ1-1, with TRBD1 identical over 7 bases. Material: PBMCs. CDR3 in amino acids: CASHRDRDTEAFF. The CDR3 nucleotides read TGTGCCAGCCACCGCGACAGGGACACTGAAGCTTTCTTT.